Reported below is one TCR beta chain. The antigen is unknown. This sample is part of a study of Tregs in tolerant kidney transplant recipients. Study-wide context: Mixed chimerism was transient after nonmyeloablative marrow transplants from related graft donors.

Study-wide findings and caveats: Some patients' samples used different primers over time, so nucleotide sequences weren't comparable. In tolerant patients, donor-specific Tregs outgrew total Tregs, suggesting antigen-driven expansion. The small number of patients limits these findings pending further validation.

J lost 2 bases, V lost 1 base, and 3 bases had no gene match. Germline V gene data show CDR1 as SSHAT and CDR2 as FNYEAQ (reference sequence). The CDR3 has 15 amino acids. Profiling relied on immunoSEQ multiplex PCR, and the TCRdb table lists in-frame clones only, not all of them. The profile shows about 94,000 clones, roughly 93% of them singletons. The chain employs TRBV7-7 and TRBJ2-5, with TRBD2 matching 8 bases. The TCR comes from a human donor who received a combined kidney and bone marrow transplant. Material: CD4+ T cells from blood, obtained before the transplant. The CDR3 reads CASSLGVAGQETQYF. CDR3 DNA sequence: TGTGCCAGCAGCTTAGGTGTAGCGGGGCAAGAGACCCAGTACTTC.